The sequence of this T cell receptor (beta chain) was determined in a study of CD8+ T cells in alopecia areata. Across the whole study: For the treated group, dosing was oral tofacitinib at 5 to 10 mg twice daily.

Study conclusions and caveats: Normal skin's resident alphabeta T cells are also sequenced in scalp samples. Greater clonality was observed in lesional scalp samples, especially alopecia totalis/universalis, versus normal scalp.

With 3 bases removed from V and 12 bases from J, the gap between germline ends came to 11 bases. Germline V gene sequence: CDR1 SGHDN, CDR2 FVKESK. The CDR3 is 12 amino acids. Sequencing relied on a cDNA template that was reverse transcribed from extracted RNA. Sequencing used immunoSEQ multiplex PCR; TCRdb keeps in-frame clones, though not all of them. This sample has about 130,000 clones, with around 60% found just once. This clone has just a few counts. Its specificity is unknown. The sequence came from a human donor with alopecia areata. The rearrangement uses TRBV14 and TRBJ1-4; possible D gene TRBD1, 5 bases. This sample comprised CD4+ T cells sorted from blood, obtained at week 0. DNA of the CDR3: TGTGCCAGCAGCCAGTCTCCCAGGGAACTGTTTTTT. As protein: CASSQSPRELFF.